This TCR beta chain originates from a study of T cell responses to AZD1222 COVID-19 vaccine. This table comes from immunoSEQ multiplex PCR, and its TCRdb copy is limited to in-frame clones, with some not included. This sample has about 180,000 clones, with around 93% found just once. The sequences come from peripheral blood, collected 28 days after the second dose of the MenACWY control vaccine. The clonotype originates from an adult who received the MenACWY meningococcal vaccine as a control.

The CDR3 loop reads CATSEPTGNEQFF. Written as DNA, the CDR3 is TGTGCCACCAGTGAACCAACGGGCAATGAGCAGTTCTTC. V usage is TRBV24-1 and J usage is TRBJ2-1; no definite D call. The CDR3 runs to 13 residues. Germline values: CDR1 KGHDR, CDR2 SFDVKD. V lost 4 bases and J 6 bases, leaving 9 bases between the germline ends.